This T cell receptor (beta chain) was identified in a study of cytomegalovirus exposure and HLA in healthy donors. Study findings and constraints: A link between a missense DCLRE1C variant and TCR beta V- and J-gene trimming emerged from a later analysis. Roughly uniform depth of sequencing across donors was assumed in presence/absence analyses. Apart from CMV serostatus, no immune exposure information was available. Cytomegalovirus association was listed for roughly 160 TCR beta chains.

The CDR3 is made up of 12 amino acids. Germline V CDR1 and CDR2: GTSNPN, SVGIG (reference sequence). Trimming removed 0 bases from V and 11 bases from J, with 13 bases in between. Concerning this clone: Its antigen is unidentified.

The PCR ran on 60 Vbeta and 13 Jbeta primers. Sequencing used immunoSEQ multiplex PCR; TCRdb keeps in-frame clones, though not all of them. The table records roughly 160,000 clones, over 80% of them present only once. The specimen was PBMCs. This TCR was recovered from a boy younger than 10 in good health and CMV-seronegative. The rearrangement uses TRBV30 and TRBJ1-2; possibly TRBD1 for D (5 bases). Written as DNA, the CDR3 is TGTGCCTGGAGTGTCCCAGGGCGACTGTACACCTTC. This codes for CAWSVPGRLYTF.